The sequence of this T cell receptor beta chain was determined in a study of blood T cell repertoires in COVID-19. Looking at the study overall: From the United States, Italy and Spain came samples of acute and convalescent COVID-19.

Authors' processing steps: Reference gene primer amplification gave estimated nucleated cell counts. Measured with immunoSEQ multiplex PCR; TCRdb has only the in-frame clones, and not every one. That table gives V, J and clone size, and the DNA gave D and trimming. The sample holds some 150,000 clones, about 85% seen once. V was clipped by 1 base and J by 7 bases; unmatched bases: 11. This CDR3 comprises 17 residues. The germline CDR1 and CDR2 sequences are SEHNR and FQNEAQ (reference sequence). The chain combines TRBV7-9 with TRBJ2-1; 9 positions match TRBD2. This receptor was identified in a man aged 40-49 years with acute or convalescent COVID-19. Input material: peripheral blood. As DNA, the CDR3 is TGTGCCAGCAGCTTAGGAGATGGCGGGGGGGCCTCAAATGAGCAGTTCTTC. This translates into CASSLGDGGGASNEQFF.